The 18 T cell receptor beta chains in this list originate from one sample, sequenced in a study of T-cell reconstitution after alpha-beta-depleted transplantation in children. As it was prepared, the TCRbeta library received unique molecular identifiers. One entry per CDR3 protein results from TCRdb running MiXCR on the PCR reads. The sample shows 140,000 or so distinct CDR3 sequences, roughly 9% of them seen only once. The sample was PBMCs, mostly from graft donor cells, taken 180 days after TCRalphabeta/CD19-depleted stem cell transplant. These receptors came from a female patient aged 2 to 10 who had a stem cell transplant for congenital amegakaryocytic thrombocytopenia, so the T cells may come from the graft donor.

This clonotype was counted at least ten times. The genes are TRBV20-1 and TRBJ1-1; maybe TRBD1 (6 bases). CDR3 size: 13 residues. The V end was cut by 3 bases, the J end by 5 bases, with 13 bases between. Looked up from germline, CDR1 is DFQATT and CDR2 is SNEGSKA (reference sequence). CDR3 residues: CSARGGRRTEAFF. CDR3 nucleotide sequence: TGCAGTGCTAGGGGGGGCCGGAGGACTGAAGCTTTCTTT.

This clonotype was seen ten or more times. A much larger clone differs by one base, so this may be a read error. This chain links TRBV7-9 with TRBJ2-1, with 9 bases fitting TRBD1. J lost 6 bases, V lost 6 bases, and 3 bases had no gene match. Germline-derived CDR1 and CDR2 are SEHNR and FQNEAQ (reference sequence). CDR3 size: 13 residues. CDR3 residues: CASRLTGGNEQFF. The CDR3 DNA reads TGTGCCAGCAGGTTGACAGGGGGCAATGAGCAGTTCTTC.

The J gene is TRBJ1-5, the V gene TRBV6-2 or TRBV6-3, with D uncertain. The CDR3 loop spans 15 amino acids. The V end was cut by 6 bases, the J end by 0 bases, with 12 bases between. In germline, CDR1 is MNHEY, CDR2 SVGEGT. CDR3 nucleotide sequence: TGTGCCAGCAGCCGTACAGTGTATAGCAATCAGCCCCAGCATTTT. Its protein is CASSRTVYSNQPQHF.

At least ten counts were recorded for this clonotype. This chain connects TRBV7-8 to TRBJ1-1; perhaps TRBD1 as D (5 bases). Trimming took 0 bases from V and 0 from J, leaving 11 bases between them. The CDR3 is made up of 16 amino acids. Per the germline V gene, CDR1 is SGHVS and CDR2 is FQNEAQ. The CDR3 spells CASSLAWGRVNTEAFF. The CDR3 DNA is TGTGCCAGCAGCTTAGCCTGGGGCAGAGTGAACACTGAAGCTTTCTTT. Full variable domain (outside the CDR3, taken from reference TRBV7-8 and TRBJ1-1): GAGVSQSPRYKVAKRGQDVALRCDPISGHVSLFWYQQALGQGPEFLTYFQNEAQLDKSGLPSDRFFAERPEGSVSTLKIQRTQQEDSAVYLCASSLAWGRVNTEAFFGQGTRLTVV.

The sample holds many counts of this clonotype. The chain carries TRBV3-1 and TRBJ2-1; no clear D. The V gene's germline CDR1 is LGHDT and CDR2 YNNKEL (reference sequence). Trimming shortened V by 0 bases and J by 9 bases, and 6 bases separated the two germline ends. The CDR3 totals 12 residues. The CDR3: CASSQDIGEQFF. CDR3 nucleotides: TGTGCCAGCAGCCAAGATATAGGTGAGCAGTTCTTC.

This clonotype was seen many times. V usage is TRBV28 and J usage is TRBJ1-5; 7 bases align to TRBD1. Unmatched junction bases numbered 5, after V lost 6 bases and J lost 9 bases. Germline values: CDR1 MDHEN, CDR2 SYDVKM. CDR3 length: 12 amino acids. The DNA of the CDR3 is TGTGCCAGCAGGATGGGACAGTTGCCCCAGCATTTT. Translated, it gives CASRMGQLPQHF.

This clonotype has more than one count but fewer than ten. This chain uses TRBV20-1 with TRBJ2-5; D might be TRBD2 (5 bases). Germline V gives CDR1 DFQATT, CDR2 SNEGSKA (reference sequence). The CDR3 sequence is 13 residues long. V was trimmed by 1 base and J by 5 bases, leaving 11 bases between them. CDR3 loop: CSARGASWETQYF. Written as DNA, the CDR3 is TGCAGTGCTAGAGGTGCTAGCTGGGAGACCCAGTACTTC.

In this sample, this clonotype turned up many times. This chain uses TRBV5-1 with TRBJ2-3, with D possibly being TRBD1 (6 bases). V was clipped by 0 bases and J by 0 bases, with 8 bases between them. The germline gives CDR1 SGHRS, CDR2 YFSETQ. The length of the CDR3 is 15 residues. The CDR3 region is CASSLDRASTDTQYF. CDR3 in DNA: TGCGCCAGCAGCTTGGACAGGGCTAGCACAGATACGCAGTATTTT.

The V call is TRBV7-3, the J call TRBJ2-5; unclear D gene. CDR1 and CDR2 from the germline V gene are SGHTA and FQGTGA. The CDR3 covers 17 residues. V was pared by 5 bases and J by 0 bases, with 19 bases between. In nucleotides, the CDR3 is TGTGCCAGCAGCCCCGGGTCCATGGGCTTGTACCAAGAGACCCAGTACTTC. Its translation: CASSPGSMGLYQETQYF.

This clonotype appeared many times. The V and J genes are TRBV12-3 or TRBV12-4 and TRBJ1-4; the D is unclear. Between the trimmed V and J ends, which lost 1 base and 7 bases, there was a span of 4 bases. CDR3 size: 12 residues. Here the CDR3 DNA reads TGTGCCAGCAGTTTAGGGGGTGAAAAACTGTTTTTT. Encoded protein: CASSLGGEKLFF.

The J gene is TRBJ2-7, the V gene TRBV28; D perhaps matches TRBD2 (6 bases). This CDR3 contains 13 residues. V shed 6 bases and J shed 1 base, with 10 bases lying between them. Per germline, CDR1 MDHEN and CDR2 SYDVKM. DNA for the CDR3: TGTGCCAGCAGGACTAGAGGTTCCTACGAGCAGTACTTC. This translates into CASRTRGSYEQYF.

As concerns this clonotype: A read error may explain this, as a much larger clone is one base away. No conserved phenylalanine or tryptophan ends this CDR3, so it is likely a read error. The chain has TRBV20-1 and TRBJ2-2; D is unresolved. V dropped 3 bases and J dropped 4 bases, with 9 bases sitting between them. Per the germline V gene, CDR1 is DFQATT and CDR2 is SNEGSKA (reference sequence). CDR3 size: 13 residues. The CDR3 spells CSASSGATGELFL. The DNA for the CDR3 is TGCAGTGCTAGTAGTGGAGCCACCGGGGAGCTGTTTTTG.

This clonotype has a handful of counts. The CDR3 spells CASSLRESGANVLTF. As DNA, the CDR3 is TGTGCCAGCAGCTTAAGGGAATCCGGGGCCAACGTCCTGACTTTC. The rearrangement joins TRBV5-6 to TRBJ2-6; unclear D gene. This CDR3 is built from 15 residues. The germline gives CDR1 SGHDT, CDR2 YYEEEE. V gave up 2 bases and J gave up 4 bases, with 10 bases separating them.

The chain has TRBV6-5 and TRBJ2-7; 8 bases fit TRBD1. Germline trimming cut 2 bases from V and 9 bases from J; bases unmatched to any gene: 12. Germline CDR1 is MNHEY and CDR2 is SVGAGI. The CDR3 consists of 15 residues. CDR3 residues: CASSYLRTGWDAQYF. The CDR3 nucleotides are TGTGCCAGCAGTTACCTAAGGACAGGGTGGGACGCGCAGTACTTC.

The chain joins TRBV7-8 to TRBJ2-5; a weak D match, TRBD2 (5 bases). This CDR3 is 15 amino acids long. Germline CDR1 SGHVS, CDR2 FQNEAQ. V was shortened by 5 bases and J by 4 bases, with 17 bases between the two germline ends. CDR3 coding DNA: TGTGCCAGCAGCCGGCTGAGGGCACCTCGAGAGACCCAGTACTTC. Translated, it gives CASSRLRAPRETQYF.

This clonotype was counted between two and nine times. For the CDR3, the DNA is TGTGCCAGCAGCACTGGGACATTCAGGAGTGGAAACACCATATATTTT. It specifies CASSTGTFRSGNTIYF. The rearrangement links TRBV12-3 or TRBV12-4 to TRBJ1-3, with D possibly TRBD1 on 6 matching bases. The length of the CDR3 is 16 residues. Trimming took 6 bases from V and 3 from J, leaving 18 bases between them.

In its sample, this clonotype was seen many times. The chain links TRBV7-2 to TRBJ1-2; perhaps TRBD1 as D (6 bases). The ends were cut back, 8 bases at V and 8 bases at J, with 21 bases in the middle. The CDR3 has 14 amino acids. Germline V lookup: CDR1 SGHTA, CDR2 FQGNSA. This chain's CDR3 is CASRRDNGVGGYTF. The CDR3 DNA follows: TGTGCCAGCCGCCGGGACAATGGGGTGGGGGGCTACACCTTC.

A note on this clonotype: This may come from a read error, since a much larger clone is one base off. V usage is TRBV12-3 or TRBV12-4 and J usage is TRBJ2-4, with 7 bases matching TRBD1. CDR3 length: 19 residues. CDR3 region: CASSSLDRAQTLANNIQYF. CDR3 nucleotide sequence: TGTGCCAGCAGTTCTTTAGACAGGGCCCAGACCCTAGCCAATAACATTCAGTACTTC.